A selection of T cell receptor beta chains follows, all from one sample in a study of technical replicates of blood from a few donors. Profiling relied on immunoSEQ multiplex PCR, and the TCRdb table lists in-frame clones only, not all of them. Seen here are about 94,000 clones, about 96% observed once, and the top ten hold 0.21%. The sequenced sample was T cells isolated from PBMCs. The source of these receptors is a human donor in good health. The CDR3 runs from the conserved cysteine through the conserved F or W. Fields, in order: clone size, J gene, V gene, D gene, CDR3 protein, CDR3 DNA. The D gene is left open where the match is weak. Clone size, where shown, is once, few, many, or a class for clones that have expanded.

abundance: NA
j_gene: TRBJ1-5
v_gene: TRBV19
d_gene: NA
CDR3aa: CASTVTGTNQPQHF
CDR3nt: TGTGCCAGTACCGTCACAGGGACCAATCAGCCCCAGCATTTT

abundance: NA
j_gene: TRBJ2-1
v_gene: TRBV11-3
d_gene: NA
CDR3aa: CASSSRETGGYNEQFF
CDR3nt: TGTGCCAGCAGCTCCCGAGAGACAGGAGGTTACAATGAGCAGTTCTTC

abundance: NA
j_gene: TRBJ2-7
v_gene: TRBV18
d_gene: NA
CDR3aa: CASSLGLYEQYF
CDR3nt: TGTGCCAGCTCACTGGGGCTCTACGAGCAGTACTTC

abundance: few
j_gene: TRBJ1-1
v_gene: TRBV7-8
d_gene: NA
CDR3aa: CASSQYSEAFF
CDR3nt: TGTGCCAGCAGCCAATACAGTGAAGCTTTCTTT

abundance: NA
j_gene: TRBJ2-7
v_gene: TRBV27
d_gene: TRBD2
CDR3aa: CASSLAAGGYEQYF
CDR3nt: TGTGCCAGCAGTTTAGCAGCGGGAGGCTACGAGCAGTACTTC

abundance: once
j_gene: TRBJ2-1
v_gene: TRBV28
d_gene: NA
CDR3aa: CASSLGQGSWNEQFF
CDR3nt: TGTGCCAGCAGTTTAGGGCAGGGTAGTTGGAATGAGCAGTTCTTC

abundance: NA
j_gene: TRBJ1-2
v_gene: TRBV18
d_gene: NA
CDR3aa: CASSPSGWAWYGYTF
CDR3nt: TGTGCCAGCTCACCATCAGGCTGGGCCTGGTATGGCTACACCTTC

abundance: NA
j_gene: TRBJ2-5
v_gene: TRBV11-3
d_gene: TRBD2
CDR3aa: CASSDSGRVGETQYF
CDR3nt: TGTGCCAGCAGTGATAGCGGGAGGGTTGGAGAGACCCAGTACTTC

abundance: NA
j_gene: TRBJ1-1
v_gene: TRBV5-1
d_gene: TRBD1
CDR3aa: CASSPGQGDTEAFF
CDR3nt: TGCGCCAGCAGCCCCGGACAGGGGGATACTGAAGCTTTCTTT

abundance: NA
j_gene: TRBJ2-7
v_gene: TRBV9
d_gene: TRBD2
CDR3aa: CASSEGLAGYEQYF
CDR3nt: TGTGCCAGCAGCGAGGGACTAGCGGGGTACGAGCAGTACTTC

abundance: NA
j_gene: TRBJ2-2
v_gene: TRBV10-2
d_gene: NA
CDR3aa: CASSESRGSAGELFF
CDR3nt: TGCGCCAGCAGTGAGTCGAGAGGGTCGGCCGGGGAGCTGTTTTTT

abundance: NA
j_gene: TRBJ2-7
v_gene: TRBV7-9
d_gene: TRBD2
CDR3aa: CASSRGTSRTSGSYEQYF
CDR3nt: TGTGCCAGCAGCCGAGGGACCTCTAGGACTAGCGGGAGTTACGAGCAGTACTTC

abundance: NA
j_gene: TRBJ1-5
v_gene: TRBV2
d_gene: NA
CDR3aa: CASSALRTVNSNQPQHF
CDR3nt: TGTGCCAGCAGTGCCCTCCGGACAGTAAATAGCAATCAGCCCCAGCATTTT

abundance: NA
j_gene: TRBJ2-5
v_gene: TRBV11-1
d_gene: TRBD1
CDR3aa: CASSLYQITGGQETQYF
CDR3nt: TGTGCCAGCAGCTTATACCAAATTACAGGGGGCCAAGAGACCCAGTACTTC

abundance: NA
j_gene: TRBJ1-2
v_gene: TRBV5-1
d_gene: TRBD1
CDR3aa: CASSVGRGRGYTF
CDR3nt: TGCGCCAGCAGCGTTGGCAGGGGGCGAGGCTACACCTTC

abundance: once
j_gene: TRBJ1-2
v_gene: TRBV2
d_gene: NA
CDR3aa: CASSAEVAAGYTF
CDR3nt: TGTGCCAGCAGTGCTGAGGTTGCGGCTGGCTACACCTTC

abundance: NA
j_gene: TRBJ2-1
v_gene: TRBV11-2
d_gene: NA
CDR3aa: CASSHEIARQFF
CDR3nt: TGTGCCAGCAGCCATGAAATAGCGAGACAGTTCTTC

abundance: NA
j_gene: TRBJ2-1
v_gene: TRBV10-1
d_gene: TRBD1
CDR3aa: CASSQQGAYHNEQFF
CDR3nt: TGCGCCAGCAGCCAGCAGGGGGCCTACCACAATGAGCAGTTCTTC

abundance: NA
j_gene: TRBJ1-5
v_gene: TRBV5-4
d_gene: TRBD1
CDR3aa: CASSFDRDQPQHF
CDR3nt: TGTGCCAGCAGCTTCGACAGGGATCAGCCCCAGCATTTT

abundance: NA
j_gene: TRBJ1-1
v_gene: TRBV19
d_gene: TRBD1
CDR3aa: CASRIHTGTANTEAFF
CDR3nt: TGTGCCAGTAGGATTCATACCGGGACAGCAAACACTGAAGCTTTCTTT

abundance: once
j_gene: TRBJ2-1
v_gene: TRBV27
d_gene: TRBD2
CDR3aa: CASSLTGLAGVSEQFF
CDR3nt: TGTGCCAGCAGTCTAACGGGACTAGCGGGAGTCTCTGAGCAGTTCTTC

abundance: NA
j_gene: TRBJ1-1
v_gene: TRBV12-5
d_gene: NA
CDR3aa: CASVFQTGSEAFF
CDR3nt: TGTGCTAGTGTTTTTCAGACAGGATCTGAAGCTTTCTTT

abundance: NA
j_gene: TRBJ1-4
v_gene: TRBV2
d_gene: NA
CDR3aa: CASSPWGLNEKLFF
CDR3nt: TGTGCCAGCAGCCCTTGGGGGCTTAATGAAAAACTGTTTTTT

abundance: NA
j_gene: TRBJ2-5
v_gene: TRBV5-1
d_gene: NA
CDR3aa: CASSFRRAPQETQYF
CDR3nt: TGCGCCAGCAGCTTCCGGCGGGCGCCCCAAGAGACCCAGTACTTC

abundance: NA
j_gene: TRBJ2-1
v_gene: TRBV2
d_gene: NA
CDR3aa: CASMKDLSSYNEQFF
CDR3nt: TGTGCCAGCATGAAGGACTTGAGCTCCTACAATGAGCAGTTCTTC

abundance: NA
j_gene: TRBJ2-5
v_gene: TRBV15
d_gene: NA
CDR3aa: CATSRDTGKKETQYF
CDR3nt: TGTGCCACCAGCAGAGATACGGGGAAGAAAGAGACCCAGTACTTC

abundance: NA
j_gene: TRBJ2-1
v_gene: TRBV5-1
d_gene: TRBD2
CDR3aa: CASSFSGLLAGGYNEQFF
CDR3nt: TGCGCCAGCAGCTTTTCGGGGCTCCTAGCGGGTGGGTACAATGAGCAGTTCTTC

abundance: NA
j_gene: TRBJ2-2
v_gene: TRBV4-1
d_gene: TRBD1
CDR3aa: CASSDRGNTGELFF
CDR3nt: TGCGCCAGCAGCGACAGGGGGAACACCGGGGAGCTGTTTTTT

abundance: NA
j_gene: TRBJ1-2
v_gene: TRBV27
d_gene: NA
CDR3aa: CASGQKLHYGYTF
CDR3nt: TGTGCCAGCGGACAAAAGCTACACTATGGCTACACCTTC

abundance: NA
j_gene: TRBJ2-3
v_gene: TRBV7-9
d_gene: TRBD2
CDR3aa: CASSLWGGVEPADTQYF
CDR3nt: TGTGCCAGCAGCCTTTGGGGGGGGGTAGAACCCGCAGATACGCAGTATTTT

abundance: once
j_gene: TRBJ1-5
v_gene: TRBV10-3
d_gene: TRBD1
CDR3aa: CAINTRGRGQPQHF
CDR3nt: TGTGCCATCAACACCAGGGGGCGAGGTCAGCCCCAGCATTTT

abundance: NA
j_gene: TRBJ2-1
v_gene: TRBV27
d_gene: NA
CDR3aa: CASRNKDTHNEQFF
CDR3nt: TGTGCCAGCAGGAATAAGGACACGCACAATGAGCAGTTCTTC

abundance: once
j_gene: TRBJ2-5
v_gene: TRBV28
d_gene: TRBD1
CDR3aa: CASSSPTLGGKETQYF
CDR3nt: TGTGCCAGCAGTTCTCCCACTCTAGGGGGCAAAGAGACCCAGTACTTC

abundance: NA
j_gene: TRBJ2-1
v_gene: TRBV6-5
d_gene: TRBD2
CDR3aa: CASSYSTGRAYNEQFF
CDR3nt: TGTGCCAGCAGTTACTCGACCGGGAGGGCCTACAATGAGCAGTTCTTC

abundance: NA
j_gene: TRBJ1-4
v_gene: TRBV27
d_gene: NA
CDR3aa: CASSLNIGGEKLFF
CDR3nt: TGTGCCAGCAGTCTAAATATCGGGGGTGAAAAACTGTTTTTT

abundance: NA
j_gene: TRBJ2-1
v_gene: TRBV13
d_gene: NA
CDR3aa: CASSRDNEQFF
CDR3nt: TGTGCCAGCAGCCGAGATAATGAGCAGTTCTTC

abundance: NA
j_gene: TRBJ2-7
v_gene: TRBV5-4
d_gene: NA
CDR3aa: CAPLTRDSRAYEQYF
CDR3nt: TGTGCTCCTCTTACACGGGACTCACGGGCCTACGAGCAGTACTTC

abundance: NA
j_gene: TRBJ2-7
v_gene: TRBV19
d_gene: TRBD2
CDR3aa: CASSRGLREFSEQYF
CDR3nt: TGTGCCAGTAGTAGAGGCTTGCGGGAGTTCAGCGAGCAGTACTTC

abundance: NA
j_gene: TRBJ1-1
v_gene: TRBV6-1
d_gene: NA
CDR3aa: CASSEAIGGRKNTEAFF
CDR3nt: TGTGCCAGCAGTGAAGCCATAGGGGGACGGAAGAACACTGAAGCTTTCTTT

abundance: NA
j_gene: TRBJ1-1
v_gene: TRBV11-3
d_gene: NA
CDR3aa: CASRTNLWGIRNTEAFF
CDR3nt: TGTGCCAGCAGGACTAACTTATGGGGTATTCGGAACACTGAAGCTTTCTTT

abundance: NA
j_gene: TRBJ1-1
v_gene: TRBV5-1
d_gene: TRBD1
CDR3aa: CASSATGESTEAFF
CDR3nt: TGCGCCAGCAGCGCCACAGGGGAGTCCACTGAAGCTTTCTTT

abundance: NA
j_gene: TRBJ2-7
v_gene: TRBV2
d_gene: NA
CDR3aa: CASSGGYEQYF
CDR3nt: TGTGCCAGCAGTGGAGGGTACGAGCAGTACTTC

abundance: NA
j_gene: TRBJ2-1
v_gene: TRBV7-8
d_gene: TRBD2
CDR3aa: CASSSISGGAQEQFF
CDR3nt: TGTGCCAGCAGCTCGATTAGCGGGGGGGCCCAGGAGCAGTTCTTC

abundance: few
j_gene: TRBJ1-1
v_gene: TRBV25-1
d_gene: TRBD1
CDR3aa: CASTLWDSEAFF
CDR3nt: TGTGCCAGCACCCTTTGGGACAGCGAAGCTTTCTTT

abundance: NA
j_gene: TRBJ2-1
v_gene: TRBV5-4
d_gene: TRBD2
CDR3aa: CASSLSSGGVYNEQFF
CDR3nt: TGTGCCAGCAGCTTATCGTCGGGGGGGGTTTACAATGAGCAGTTCTTC

abundance: NA
j_gene: TRBJ2-5
v_gene: TRBV30
d_gene: NA
CDR3aa: CAWSMTGGAETQYF
CDR3nt: TGTGCCTGGAGTATGACCGGGGGAGCAGAGACCCAGTACTTC

abundance: NA
j_gene: TRBJ1-5
v_gene: TRBV20-1
d_gene: NA
CDR3aa: CSASSGQPQHF
CDR3nt: TGCAGTGCTAGTTCAGGGCAGCCCCAGCATTTT

abundance: NA
j_gene: TRBJ2-7
v_gene: TRBV25-1
d_gene: TRBD2
CDR3aa: CASSSLLTGTSGYEQYF
CDR3nt: TGTGCCAGCAGCTCGCTTCTAACCGGGACTAGCGGATACGAGCAGTACTTC

abundance: NA
j_gene: TRBJ1-4
v_gene: TRBV30
d_gene: NA
CDR3aa: CAWRKMDSLNEKLFF
CDR3nt: TGTGCCTGGAGGAAAATGGACAGCCTTAATGAAAAACTGTTTTTT

abundance: NA
j_gene: TRBJ1-6
v_gene: TRBV9
d_gene: TRBD1
CDR3aa: CASSRGTEPLHF
CDR3nt: TGTGCCAGCAGCCGCGGGACAGAACCCCTCCACTTT